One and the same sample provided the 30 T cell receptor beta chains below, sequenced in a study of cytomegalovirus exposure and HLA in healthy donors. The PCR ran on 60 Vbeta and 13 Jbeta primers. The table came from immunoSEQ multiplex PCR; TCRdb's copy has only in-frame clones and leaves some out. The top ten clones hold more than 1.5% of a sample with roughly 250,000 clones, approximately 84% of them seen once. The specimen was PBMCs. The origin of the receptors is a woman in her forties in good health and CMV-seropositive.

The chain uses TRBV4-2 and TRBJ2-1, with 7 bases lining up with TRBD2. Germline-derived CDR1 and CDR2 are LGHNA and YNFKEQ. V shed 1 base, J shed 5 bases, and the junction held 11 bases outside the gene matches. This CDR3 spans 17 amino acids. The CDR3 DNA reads TGTGCCAGCAGCCAAGCCCGGGGTACCAGCGGGAACAATGAGCAGTTCTTC. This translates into CASSQARGTSGNNEQFF.

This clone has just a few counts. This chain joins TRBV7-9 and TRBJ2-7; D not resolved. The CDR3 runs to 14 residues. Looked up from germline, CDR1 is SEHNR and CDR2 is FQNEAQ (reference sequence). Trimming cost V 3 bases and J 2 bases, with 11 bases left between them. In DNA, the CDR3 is TGTGCCAGCAGCTTTGTTGGGCGTACCTACGAGCAGTACTTC. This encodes CASSFVGRTYEQYF.

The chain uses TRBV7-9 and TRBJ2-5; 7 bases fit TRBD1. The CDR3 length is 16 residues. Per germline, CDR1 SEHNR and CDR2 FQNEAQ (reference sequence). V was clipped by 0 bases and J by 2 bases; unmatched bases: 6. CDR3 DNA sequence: TGTGCCAGCAGCTTAGCGCTGACAGGGAGACAAGAGACCCAGTACTTC. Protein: CASSLALTGRQETQYF.

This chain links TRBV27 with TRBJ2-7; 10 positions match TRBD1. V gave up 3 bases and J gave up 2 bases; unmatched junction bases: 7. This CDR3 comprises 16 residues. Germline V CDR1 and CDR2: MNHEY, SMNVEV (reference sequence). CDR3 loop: CASSLTGGIRPYEQYF. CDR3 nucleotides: TGTGCCAGCAGTTTGACAGGGGGCATTAGACCCTACGAGCAGTACTTC.

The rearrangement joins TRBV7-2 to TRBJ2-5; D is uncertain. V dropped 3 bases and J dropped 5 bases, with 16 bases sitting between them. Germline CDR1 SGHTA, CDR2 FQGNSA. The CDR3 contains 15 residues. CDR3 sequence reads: CASSLRTVKLETQYF. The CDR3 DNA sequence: TGTGCCAGCAGCTTGCGAACCGTCAAATTGGAGACCCAGTACTTC.

CDR3 region: CASSYLAGGAGELFF. The CDR3 DNA follows: TGTGCCAGCAGTTACCTAGCGGGAGGTGCCGGGGAGCTGTTTTTT. The chain links TRBV6-6 to TRBJ2-2; 11 bases are shared with TRBD2. Per germline, CDR1 MNHNY and CDR2 SVGAGI (reference sequence). The CDR3 runs to 15 residues. V trimming: 2 bases; J trimming: 6 bases; junction bases outside the gene matches: 2.

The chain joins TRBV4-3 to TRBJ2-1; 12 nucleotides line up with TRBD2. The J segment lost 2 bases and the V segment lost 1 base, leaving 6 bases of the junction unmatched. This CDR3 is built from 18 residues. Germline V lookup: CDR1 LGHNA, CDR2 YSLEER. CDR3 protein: CASSQVMTSGSAYNEQFF. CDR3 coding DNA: TGCGCCAGCAGCCAAGTAATGACTAGCGGGAGCGCCTACAATGAGCAGTTCTTC.

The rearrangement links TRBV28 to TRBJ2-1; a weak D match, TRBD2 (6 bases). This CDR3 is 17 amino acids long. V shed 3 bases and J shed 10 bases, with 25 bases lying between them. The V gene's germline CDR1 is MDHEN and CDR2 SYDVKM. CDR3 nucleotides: TGTGCCAGCAGTTTTCGGGCCTACGGGACTCGTCATGGCGAGCAGTTCTTC. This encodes CASSFRAYGTRHGEQFF.

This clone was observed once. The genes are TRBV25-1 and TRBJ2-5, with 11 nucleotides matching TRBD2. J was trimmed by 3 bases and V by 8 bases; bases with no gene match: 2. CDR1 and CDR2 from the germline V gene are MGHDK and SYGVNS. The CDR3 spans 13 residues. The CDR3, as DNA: TGTGCCAGCCAACTAGCGGGAGAAGAGACCCAGTACTTC. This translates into CASQLAGEETQYF.

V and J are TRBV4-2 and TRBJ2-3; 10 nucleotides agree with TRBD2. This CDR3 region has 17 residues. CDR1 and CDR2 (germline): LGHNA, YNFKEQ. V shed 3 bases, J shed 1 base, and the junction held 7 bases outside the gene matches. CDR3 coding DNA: TGTGCCAGCAGCCACACCCCCAGCGGGGGGGGCACAGATACGCAGTATTTT. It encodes CASSHTPSGGGTDTQYF.

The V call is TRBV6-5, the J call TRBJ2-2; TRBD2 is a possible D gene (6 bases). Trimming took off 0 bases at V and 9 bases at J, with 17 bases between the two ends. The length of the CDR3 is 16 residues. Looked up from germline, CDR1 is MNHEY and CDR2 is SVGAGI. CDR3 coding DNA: TGTGCCAGCAGTTACTCGAGCTGGAGGGTAGACCGGGAGCTGTTTTTT. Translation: CASSYSSWRVDRELFF.

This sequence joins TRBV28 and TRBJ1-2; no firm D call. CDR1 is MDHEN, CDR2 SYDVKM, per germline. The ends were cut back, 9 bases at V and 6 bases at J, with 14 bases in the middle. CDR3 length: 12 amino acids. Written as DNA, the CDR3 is TGTGCCAGTGGGAGAGGGATCGATGGCTACACCTTC. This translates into CASGRGIDGYTF.

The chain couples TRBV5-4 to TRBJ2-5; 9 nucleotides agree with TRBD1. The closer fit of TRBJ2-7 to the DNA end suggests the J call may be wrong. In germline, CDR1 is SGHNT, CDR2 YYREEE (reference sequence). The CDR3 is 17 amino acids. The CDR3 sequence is CASSLGGTGRESYEQYF. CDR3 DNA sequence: TGTGCCAGCAGCTTGGGGGGGACAGGGCGAGAATCCTACGAGCAGTACTTC.

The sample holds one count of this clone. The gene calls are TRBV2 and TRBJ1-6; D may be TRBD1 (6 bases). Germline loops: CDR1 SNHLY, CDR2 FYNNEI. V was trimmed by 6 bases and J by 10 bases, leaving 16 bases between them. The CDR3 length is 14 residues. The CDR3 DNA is TGTGCCAGCAGGCCTCTCCACAGGGAATCACCCCTCCACTTT. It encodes CASRPLHRESPLHF.

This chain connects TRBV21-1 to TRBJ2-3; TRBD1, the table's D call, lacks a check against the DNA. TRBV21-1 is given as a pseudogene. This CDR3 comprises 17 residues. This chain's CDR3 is CASSKGQRTGGADTQYF. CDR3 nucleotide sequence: TGTGCCAGCAGCAAAGGGCAAAGGACAGGGGGGGCAGATACGCAGTATTTT.

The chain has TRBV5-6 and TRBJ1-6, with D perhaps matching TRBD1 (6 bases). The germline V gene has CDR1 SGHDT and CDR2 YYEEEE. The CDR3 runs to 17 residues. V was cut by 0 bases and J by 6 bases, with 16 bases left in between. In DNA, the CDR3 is TGTGCCAGCAGCTTGGTTTTCTCGGGGGGCGGTAATTCACCCCTCCACTTT. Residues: CASSLVFSGGGNSPLHF. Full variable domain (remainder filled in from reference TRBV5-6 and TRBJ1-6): DAGVTQSPTHLIKTRGQQVTLRCSPKSGHDTVSWYQQALGQGPQFIFQYYEEEERQRGNFPDRFSGHQFPNYSSELNVNALLLGDSALYLCASSLVFSGGGNSPLHFGNGTRLTVT.

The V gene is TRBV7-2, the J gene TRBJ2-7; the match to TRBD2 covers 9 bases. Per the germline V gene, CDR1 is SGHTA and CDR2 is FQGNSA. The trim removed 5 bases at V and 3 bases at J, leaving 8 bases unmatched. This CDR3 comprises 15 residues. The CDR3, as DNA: TGTGCCAGCAGCGTAAATCTAGCGGGACTCTACGAGCAGTACTTC. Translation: CASSVNLAGLYEQYF.

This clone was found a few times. CDR3 bases: TGTGCCAGCAACCTCCGGGAGGCCCTAGACAATGAGCAGTTCTTC. As protein: CASNLREALDNEQFF. The chain links TRBV2 to TRBJ2-1; 7 bases line up with TRBD2. The CDR3 is 15 amino acids. Trimming at V came to 7 bases and at J to 5 bases, leaving 11 bases not matched to a gene. CDR1 SNHLY and CDR2 FYNNEI come from the germline V gene.

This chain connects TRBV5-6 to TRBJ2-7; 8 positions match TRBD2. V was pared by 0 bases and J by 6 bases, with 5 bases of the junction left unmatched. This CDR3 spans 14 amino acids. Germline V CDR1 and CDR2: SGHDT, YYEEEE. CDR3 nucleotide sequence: TGTGCCAGCAGCTTGGTAAGCGGGAGTCGCGAGCAGTACTTC. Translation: CASSLVSGSREQYF.

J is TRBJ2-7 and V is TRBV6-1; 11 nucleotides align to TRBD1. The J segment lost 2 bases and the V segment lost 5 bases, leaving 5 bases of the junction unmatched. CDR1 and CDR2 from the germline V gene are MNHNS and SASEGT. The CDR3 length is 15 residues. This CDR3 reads CASSRGQGVPYEQYF. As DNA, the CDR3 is TGTGCCAGCAGTCGGGGACAGGGGGTTCCCTACGAGCAGTACTTC.

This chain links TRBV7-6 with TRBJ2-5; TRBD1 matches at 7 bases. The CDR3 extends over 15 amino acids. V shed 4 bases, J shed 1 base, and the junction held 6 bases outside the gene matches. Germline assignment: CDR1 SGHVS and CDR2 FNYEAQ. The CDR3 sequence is CASSSSRQGQETQYF. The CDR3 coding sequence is TGTGCCAGCAGCTCGTCCCGACAGGGCCAAGAGACCCAGTACTTC.

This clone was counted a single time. The CDR3: CASRGTVQSYEQYF. The CDR3, as DNA: TGTGCCAGCAGAGGGACAGTGCAATCCTACGAGCAGTACTTC. The chain is built from TRBV28 and TRBJ2-7; 7 positions agree with TRBD1. Germline CDR1 reads MDHEN; CDR2 reads SYDVKM. The CDR3 spans 14 residues. V was clipped by 6 bases and J by 1 base; unmatched bases: 6.

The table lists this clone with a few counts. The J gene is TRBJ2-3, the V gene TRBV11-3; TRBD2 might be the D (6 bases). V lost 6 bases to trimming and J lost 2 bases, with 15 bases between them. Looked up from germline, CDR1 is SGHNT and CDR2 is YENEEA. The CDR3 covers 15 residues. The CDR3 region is CASSPGESDTDTQYF. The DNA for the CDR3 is TGTGCCAGCAGTCCGGGAGAGTCGGACACAGATACGCAGTATTTT.

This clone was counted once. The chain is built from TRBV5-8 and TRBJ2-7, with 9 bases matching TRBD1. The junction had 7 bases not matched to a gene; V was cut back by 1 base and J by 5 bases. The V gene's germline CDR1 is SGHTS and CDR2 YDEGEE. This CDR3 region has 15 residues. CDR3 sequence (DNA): TGTGCCAGCAGCTTGCTCGGGGACAGGGCCCACGAGCAGTACTTC. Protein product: CASSLLGDRAHEQYF.

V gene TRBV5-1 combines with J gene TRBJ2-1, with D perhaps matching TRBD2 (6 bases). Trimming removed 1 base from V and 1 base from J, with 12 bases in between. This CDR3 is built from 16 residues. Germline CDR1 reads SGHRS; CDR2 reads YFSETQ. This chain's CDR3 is CASSLSPSESYNEQFF. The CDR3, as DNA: TGCGCCAGCAGCTTGTCCCCTAGCGAGTCCTACAATGAGCAGTTCTTC.

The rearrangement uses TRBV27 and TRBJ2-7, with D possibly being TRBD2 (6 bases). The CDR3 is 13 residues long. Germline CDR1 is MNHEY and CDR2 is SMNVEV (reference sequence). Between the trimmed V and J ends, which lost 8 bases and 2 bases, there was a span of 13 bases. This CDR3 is CASGGFSTYEQYF. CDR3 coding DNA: TGTGCCAGCGGGGGGTTTTCCACCTACGAGCAGTACTTC.

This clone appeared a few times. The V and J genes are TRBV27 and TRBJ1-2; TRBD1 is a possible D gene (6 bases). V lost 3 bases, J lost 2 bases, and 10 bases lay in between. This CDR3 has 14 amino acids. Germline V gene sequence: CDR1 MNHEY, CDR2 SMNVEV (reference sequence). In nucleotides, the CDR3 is TGTGCCAGCAGTTTTGGGGGCGAGAACTATGGCTACACCTTC. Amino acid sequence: CASSFGGENYGYTF.

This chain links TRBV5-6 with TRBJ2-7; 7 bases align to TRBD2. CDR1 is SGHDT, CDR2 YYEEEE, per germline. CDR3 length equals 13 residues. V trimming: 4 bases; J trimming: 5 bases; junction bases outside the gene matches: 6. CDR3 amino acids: CASSRWEGHEQYF. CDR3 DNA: TGTGCCAGCAGCCGCTGGGAGGGTCACGAGCAGTACTTC.

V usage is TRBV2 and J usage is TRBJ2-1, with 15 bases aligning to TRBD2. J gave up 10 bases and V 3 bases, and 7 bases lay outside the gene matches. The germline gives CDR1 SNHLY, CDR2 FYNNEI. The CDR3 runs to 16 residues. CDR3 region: CASSDNGLAGGKEQFF. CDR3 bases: TGTGCCAGCAGTGACAACGGACTAGCGGGGGGGAAAGAGCAGTTCTTC.

The CDR3 bases are TGTGCCAGCAAAAGGGGACTAGCGGTCCAAGAGACCCAGTACTTC. As protein: CASKRGLAVQETQYF. The chain combines TRBV6-5 with TRBJ2-5, with TRBD2 matching over 11 bases. Trimming removed 7 bases from V and 1 base from J; junction bases left unmatched: 5. Germline assignment: CDR1 MNHEY and CDR2 SVGAGI. This CDR3 comprises 15 residues.